The rows below give T cell receptor beta chains drawn from one sample of a study of early T cells in non-severe SARS-CoV-2 infection. TCRdb re-derived calls from the 5' RACE reads in MiXCR, one entry per CDR3 protein. The sample includes 20,000 to 25,000 distinct CDR3 sequences, 5% to 5.5% seen only once; the top ten take about 10%. Sequencing input: whole blood. The origin of the receptors is an adult who was a healthcare worker with PCR-confirmed SARS-CoV-2 infection or an uninfected control (not recorded which). Both conserved end residues are part of each CDR3. A D gene is named only where the DNA matches it firmly. A clone size is listed for some rows: how often the clone was seen (once, few, many), or a class if it is expanded.

CDR3 DNA: TGCGCCAGCAGCCAAGATCTGCCTAGCGGGAGACGGAATGAGCAGTTCTTC; CDR3 protein: CASSQDLPSGRRNEQFF; D gene: TRBD2; J gene: TRBJ2-1; V gene: TRBV4-3; clone size: many
CDR3 DNA: TGTGCCAGCAGCCAACAGGGGGCCGATAATTCACCCCTCCACTTT; CDR3 protein: CASSQQGADNSPLHF; D gene: TRBD1; J gene: TRBJ1-6; V gene: TRBV7-3; clone size: many
CDR3 DNA: TGCGCCAGCAGCCAAGCCGAACTAGCGGGAGGGCCTCTGAGAAGTTTCGTATTAAATGAGCAGTTCTTC; CDR3 protein: CASSQAELAGGPLRSFVLNEQFF; D gene: TRBD2; J gene: TRBJ2-1; V gene: TRBV4-1; clone size: few
CDR3 DNA: TGTGCCAGCAGCTTAGCGGGACTAGGCTCGGGCGAGCAGTACTTC; CDR3 protein: CASSLAGLGSGEQYF; D gene: TRBD2; J gene: TRBJ2-7; V gene: TRBV7-2; clone size: many
CDR3 DNA: TGTGCCACCGGGACAGGGGTCCGGGGAGATACGCAGTATTTT; CDR3 protein: CATGTGVRGDTQYF; D gene: TRBD1; J gene: TRBJ2-3; V gene: TRBV15; clone size: many
CDR3 DNA: TGCAGCGTTGAGGCGTATGGGGTCGAAGATAACTATGGCTACACCTTC; CDR3 protein: CSVEAYGVEDNYGYTF; D gene: .; J gene: TRBJ1-2; V gene: TRBV29-1; clone size: few
CDR3 DNA: TGTGCTAGCAGTAGGGGCCCCATCTACGAGCAGTACTTC; CDR3 protein: CASSRGPIYEQYF; D gene: .; J gene: TRBJ2-7; V gene: TRBV7-7; clone size: medium-sized
CDR3 DNA: TGTGCCACCCAGCGGACCGGGACAGGGAATTCACCCCTCCACTTT; CDR3 protein: CATQRTGTGNSPLHF; D gene: TRBD1; J gene: TRBJ1-6; V gene: TRBV15; clone size: many
CDR3 DNA: TGTGCCAGCTCCGGGACAGGGTACGAAAAACTGTTTTTT; CDR3 protein: CASSGTGYEKLFF; D gene: TRBD1; J gene: TRBJ1-4; V gene: TRBV19; clone size: many
CDR3 DNA: TGTGCCAGCAGCCAAGTGGGACTAGCGGGGAACACCGGGGAGCTGTTTTTT; CDR3 protein: CASSQVGLAGNTGELFF; D gene: TRBD2; J gene: TRBJ2-2; V gene: TRBV4-2; clone size: .
CDR3 DNA: TGTGCCAGCAGGCAAGACGTCGTAGGGGGAACGGGTGGAAACACCATATATTTT; CDR3 protein: CASRQDVVGGTGGNTIYF; D gene: .; J gene: TRBJ1-3; V gene: TRBV3-1; clone size: .
CDR3 DNA: TGTGCCAGCAGTGGCCCGGACCGTTCACCCCTCCACTTT; CDR3 protein: CASSGPDRSPLHF; D gene: .; J gene: TRBJ1-6; V gene: TRBV2; clone size: many
CDR3 DNA: TGTGCCTGGAACGGGCAGTGGGGCACTGAAGCTTTCTTT; CDR3 protein: CAWNGQWGTEAFF; D gene: .; J gene: TRBJ1-1; V gene: TRBV30; clone size: many
CDR3 DNA: TGTGCCAGCAGCCAAGATAGGGGTGCCAAAAACATTCAGTACTTC; CDR3 protein: CASSQDRGAKNIQYF; D gene: .; J gene: TRBJ2-4; V gene: TRBV4-2; clone size: many
CDR3 DNA: TGTGCCAGTAGTATATTCAGGGATGATGGCTACACCTTC; CDR3 protein: CASSIFRDDGYTF; D gene: .; J gene: TRBJ1-2; V gene: TRBV19; clone size: .
CDR3 DNA: TGCAGTGCTAGGGGCGTCGTGCAGGGGGCCCAAGAGACCCAGTACTTC; CDR3 protein: CSARGVVQGAQETQYF; D gene: TRBD1; J gene: TRBJ2-5; V gene: TRBV20-1; clone size: many
CDR3 DNA: TGCGCCAGCAGCCAAGCCTTGGGAGAGGAAAGTGAAGCTTTCTTT; CDR3 protein: CASSQALGEESEAFF; D gene: .; J gene: TRBJ1-1; V gene: TRBV4-3; clone size: many
CDR3 DNA: TGTGCCAGCAGCTTATCCTGGAGGAACTATGGCTACACCTTC; CDR3 protein: CASSLSWRNYGYTF; D gene: .; J gene: TRBJ1-2; V gene: TRBV11-1; clone size: many
CDR3 DNA: TGTGCCAGCAGCTTAGGCTATCTAGCGACCCACACAGATACGCAGTATTTT; CDR3 protein: CASSLGYLATHTDTQYF; D gene: .; J gene: TRBJ2-3; V gene: TRBV7-2; clone size: many
CDR3 DNA: TGCAGTGCTACCCAGCCCCATGACGTGGCGCAGCGAAGGCCTATGCCATATTACAATGAGCAGTTCTTC; CDR3 protein: CSATQPHDVAQRRPMPYYNEQFF; D gene: .; J gene: TRBJ2-1; V gene: TRBV20-1; clone size: many
CDR3 DNA: TGTGCCAGTAGTACCGGACAGTTAAATCAGCCCCAGCATTTT; CDR3 protein: CASSTGQLNQPQHF; D gene: .; J gene: TRBJ1-5; V gene: TRBV19; clone size: many
CDR3 DNA: TGCAGTGCTAGAGATCAGGGGGCTCAAGAATCTTCGCAGTATTTT; CDR3 protein: CSARDQGAQESSQYF; D gene: TRBD1; J gene: TRBJ2-3; V gene: TRBV20-1; clone size: many
CDR3 DNA: TGTGCCAGCTCACCGCACAATGAGCAGTTCTTC; CDR3 protein: CASSPHNEQFF; D gene: .; J gene: TRBJ2-1; V gene: TRBV18; clone size: many
CDR3 DNA: TGTGCCAGCAGCTTAACGCCGCTAGCGGCCCCCTACAATGAGCAGTTCTTC; CDR3 protein: CASSLTPLAAPYNEQFF; D gene: TRBD2; J gene: TRBJ2-1; V gene: TRBV7-2; clone size: medium-sized
CDR3 DNA: TGCAGTGCTAGGCGACGAAGGCTACCCATCTATGAGCAGTTCTTC; CDR3 protein: CSARRRRLPIYEQFF; D gene: .; J gene: TRBJ2-1; V gene: TRBV20-1; clone size: few
CDR3 DNA: TGTGCCAGCAGCTTTGGGAACACTGAAGCTTTCTTT; CDR3 protein: CASSFGNTEAFF; D gene: .; J gene: TRBJ1-1; V gene: TRBV7-3; clone size: medium-sized
CDR3 DNA: TGTGCCAGCTTGTCGGATGGAACAGATACGCAGTATTTT; CDR3 protein: CASLSDGTDTQYF; D gene: .; J gene: TRBJ2-3; V gene: TRBV28; clone size: few
CDR3 DNA: TGTGCCAGCAGCTTGGGAGTTGCGGGGGCAGGGGGAGAGACCCAGTACTTC; CDR3 protein: CASSLGVAGAGGETQYF; D gene: .; J gene: TRBJ2-5; V gene: TRBV5-8; clone size: .
CDR3 DNA: TGTGCCAGCAGCTTAGGGGTAGCCGAGACCCAGTACTTC; CDR3 protein: CASSLGVAETQYF; D gene: .; J gene: TRBJ2-5; V gene: TRBV7-3; clone size: many